The 31 T cell receptor beta chains reported below all come from one sample, sequenced in a study of T cells in Graves' hyperthyroidism and ophthalmopathy. Amplified TCR beta CDR3 regions derived from RNA transcripts. When the TCR CDR3 underwent first-round RT-PCR, the HTBI primer set was used. TCRdb passed the multiplex PCR reads through MiXCR, listing each CDR3 protein once. The sample lists over 450,000 distinct CDR3 sequences; 17% were seen once. The sequenced material came from blood. The receptors stem from a woman between 18 and 29 years old with Graves' ophthalmopathy.

With regard to this clonotype: With a much larger clone just one base away, this may be a read error. V usage is TRBV27 and J usage is TRBJ2-7; 8 bases agree with TRBD1. The J segment lost 6 bases and the V segment lost 8 bases, leaving 9 bases of the junction unmatched. The CDR3 is 13 residues long. Germline V gives CDR1 MNHEY, CDR2 SMNVEV (reference sequence). The CDR3: CASQTSTGGEQYF. The CDR3 nucleotides read TGTGCCAGCCAAACCTCCACAGGGGGCGAGCAGTACTTC.

This clonotype has a count of ten or more. The J gene is TRBJ1-5, the V gene TRBV28; D is undetermined. This CDR3 comprises 13 residues. V was trimmed by 5 bases and J by 4 bases, leaving 9 bases between them. Looked up from germline, CDR1 is MDHEN and CDR2 is SYDVKM. CDR3 amino acids: CASSGRGNQPQHF. Here the CDR3 DNA reads TGTGCCAGCAGTGGACGAGGGAATCAGCCCCAGCATTTT.

This clonotype was seen at least ten times. The chain links TRBV4-2 to TRBJ1-2, with D uncertain. Germline V gene data show CDR1 as LGHNA and CDR2 as YNFKEQ. Trimming pared 2 bases from V and 3 bases from J, leaving 10 bases between. CDR3 length: 14 residues. CDR3 in amino acids: CASSQYGFDYGYTF. The CDR3 DNA reads TGTGCCAGCAGCCAATACGGCTTTGACTATGGCTACACCTTC.

This clonotype was seen many times. The rearrangement links TRBV28 to TRBJ1-1; possible D gene TRBD1, 5 bases. Trimming pared 5 bases from V and 1 base from J, leaving 11 bases between. This CDR3 has 14 residues. Looked up from germline, CDR1 is MDHEN and CDR2 is SYDVKM. CDR3: CASSAYQGNTEAFF. The CDR3 DNA reads TGTGCCAGCAGTGCTTATCAGGGGAACACTGAAGCTTTCTTT.

The gene calls are TRBV29-1 and TRBJ2-3; 8 nucleotides line up with TRBD1. V shed 1 base and J 0 bases; nucleotides not matched to a gene: 9. The length of the CDR3 is 17 residues. The germline CDR1 and CDR2 sequences are SQVTM and ANQGSEA. CDR3 loop: CSVEGGWDRQSTDTQYF. As DNA, the CDR3 is TGCAGCGTTGAAGGGGGATGGGACAGGCAAAGCACAGATACGCAGTATTTT.

This clonotype was seen at least ten times. This chain connects TRBV6-2 or TRBV6-3 to TRBJ1-4; D is uncertain. Germline assignment: CDR1 MNHEY and CDR2 SVGEGT. This CDR3 is 14 amino acids long. The V and J ends lost 8 bases and 7 bases respectively, with 17 bases between them. The CDR3 DNA is TGTGCCAGCGGCAAGGGTTCAACTCGTGAAAAACTGTTTTTT. Its protein product is CASGKGSTREKLFF.

This clonotype was counted ten times or more. The chain links TRBV7-9 to TRBJ2-7, with no clear D. The CDR3 runs to 11 residues. Germline CDR1 reads SEHNR; CDR2 reads FQNEAQ (reference sequence). The V and J ends lost 6 bases and 2 bases respectively, with 5 bases between them. CDR3 residues: CASSITYEQYF. The CDR3 DNA is TGTGCCAGCAGTATAACCTACGAGCAGTACTTC.

The rearrangement uses TRBV7-9 and TRBJ1-1, with D tentatively TRBD1 (5 bases). CDR1 and CDR2 from the germline V gene are SEHNR and FQNEAQ (reference sequence). V lost 2 bases, J lost 0 bases, and 13 bases lay in between. The CDR3 spans 16 residues. The CDR3 is CASSLSRVELNTEAFF. DNA of the CDR3: TGTGCCAGCAGCTTAAGCAGGGTAGAATTGAACACTGAAGCTTTCTTT. Full variable domain (missing parts from reference TRBV7-9 and TRBJ1-1): DTGVSQNPRHKITKRGQNVTFRCDPISEHNRLYWYRQTLGQGPEFLTYFQNEAQLEKSRLLSDRFSAERPKGSFSTLEIQRTEQGDSAMYLCASSLSRVELNTEAFFGQGTRLTVV.

This chain uses TRBV2 with TRBJ2-7, with 7 bases matching TRBD2. CDR3 length: 12 amino acids. Trimming removed 6 bases from V and 6 bases from J; junction bases left unmatched: 5. In germline, CDR1 is SNHLY, CDR2 FYNNEI. The CDR3 reads CASRTSLGEQYF. CDR3 nucleotides: TGTGCCAGCAGGACTAGCCTTGGCGAGCAGTACTTC.

The J gene is TRBJ2-1, the V gene TRBV7-2; TRBD2 might be the D (6 bases). V gave up 1 base and J gave up 6 bases, with 19 bases separating them. The CDR3 runs to 17 residues. Germline CDR1 SGHTA, CDR2 FQGNSA. The CDR3 protein is CASSLEPIGTLINEQFF. Written as DNA, the CDR3 is TGTGCCAGCAGCTTAGAACCCATAGGGACTTTAATCAATGAGCAGTTCTTC.

The sample holds a few counts of this clonotype. This sequence joins TRBV6-2 or TRBV6-3 and TRBJ2-5, with 8 bases aligning to TRBD1. The J segment lost 5 bases and the V segment lost 0 bases, leaving 8 bases of the junction unmatched. Germline V gives CDR1 MNHEY, CDR2 SVGEGT. This CDR3 has 16 amino acids. In DNA form, the CDR3 reads TGTGCCAGCAGTTACTCGAAAGTCAGGGGGCGGGAGACCCAGTACTTC. This gives the protein CASSYSKVRGRETQYF.

This chain uses TRBV9 with TRBJ2-1, with 7 positions matching TRBD1. Trimming removed 3 bases from V and 13 bases from J; junction bases left unmatched: 16. Germline CDR1 reads SGDLS; CDR2 reads YYNGEE. This CDR3 has 15 amino acids. In DNA form, the CDR3 reads TGTGCCAGCAGCGCGGAGGCACAGGGGCTGGAGACCCAGTTCTTC. Translating gives CASSAEAQGLETQFF. Together with reference TRBV9 and TRBJ2-1, the CDR3 gives the full variable domain: DSGVTQTPKHLITATGQRVTLRCSPRSGDLSVYWYQQSLDQGLQFLIQYYNGEERAKGNILERFSAQQFPDLHSELNLSSLELGDSALYFCASSAEAQGLETQFFGPGTRLTVL.

The table lists this clonotype with many counts. The V call is TRBV20-1, the J call TRBJ1-2; 7 bases line up with TRBD1. The CDR3 runs 13 residues. V shed 0 bases and J 4 bases; nucleotides not matched to a gene: 2. Germline CDR1 DFQATT, CDR2 SNEGSKA (reference sequence). The CDR3 nucleotides read TGCAGTGCTAGAGATAGGGACAGCTATGGCTACACCTTC. Amino acid sequence: CSARDRDSYGYTF.

This clonotype appeared many times. The chain has TRBV6-1 and TRBJ2-5, with D unresolved. This CDR3 has 13 residues. Trimming stripped 6 bases from V and 2 bases from J, with 10 bases between. Germline values: CDR1 MNHNS, CDR2 SASEGT. CDR3 nucleotide sequence: TGTGCCAGCAGCCCAGGCTTTCAAGAGACCCAGTACTTC. As protein: CASSPGFQETQYF.

V gene TRBV6-1 combines with J gene TRBJ2-7; D may be TRBD1 (5 bases). This CDR3 region has 15 residues. V was cut by 3 bases and J by 1 base, with 13 bases left in between. Germline CDR1 and CDR2: MNHNS and SASEGT. Written as DNA, the CDR3 is TGTGCCAGCAGTGAGACAGCCGACGGGTCCTACGAGCAGTACTTC. Protein product: CASSETADGSYEQYF.

This clonotype was counted at least ten times. This chain links TRBV20-1 with TRBJ1-6, with D unresolved. The germline V and J ends were trimmed by 1 base and 9 bases, with 13 bases remaining between them. Looked up from germline, CDR1 is DFQATT and CDR2 is SNEGSKA (reference sequence). The CDR3 sequence is 14 residues long. For the CDR3, the DNA is TGCAGTGCTAGAGTGGGAATACAGCGTTCACCCCTCCACTTT. It specifies CSARVGIQRSPLHF.

This clonotype was seen many times. This chain links TRBV20-1 with TRBJ2-3; D gene unclear. The V gene lost 5 bases and the J gene lost 6 bases, with 9 bases spanning the gap. CDR3 size: 11 residues. CDR1 and CDR2 (germline): DFQATT, SNEGSKA (reference sequence). The CDR3 coding sequence is TGCAGTGCTTCCCTCCGGGATACGCAGTATTTT. Protein product: CSASLRDTQYF.

The chain combines TRBV6-1 with TRBJ2-7, with D perhaps matching TRBD2 (6 bases). The V gene lost 1 base and the J gene lost 4 bases, with 11 bases spanning the gap. CDR3 size: 14 residues. Germline V gene lookup returns CDR1 MNHNS and CDR2 SASEGT. This CDR3 reads CASSEVEGSYEQYF. CDR3 coding DNA: TGTGCCAGCAGTGAAGTGGAGGGCTCTTACGAGCAGTACTTC.

The V call is TRBV14, the J call TRBJ1-4, with D possibly matching TRBD1 (6 bases). Deletions cut 1 base from V and 11 bases from J, with 11 bases between. This CDR3 contains 13 residues. Germline assignment: CDR1 SGHDN and CDR2 FVKESK. The chain's CDR3 is CASSQGQAGKLFF. The CDR3 coding sequence is TGTGCCAGCAGCCAAGGACAGGCGGGGAAACTGTTTTTT.

This clonotype was detected a few times. The chain recombines TRBV6-1 with TRBJ2-1; TRBD2 aligns across 7 bases. Germline V gene lookup returns CDR1 MNHNS and CDR2 SASEGT. The CDR3 covers 12 residues. Trimming removed 10 bases from V and 9 bases from J; junction bases left unmatched: 9. For the CDR3, the DNA is TGTGCCACCAGCGGGACCGCCCCTGAGCAGTTCTTC. Translation: CATSGTAPEQFF.

The table lists this clonotype with a few counts. V is TRBV29-1 and J is TRBJ1-2, with D unresolved. The CDR3 sequence is 12 residues long. Trimming removed 1 base at V and 6 bases at J, with 9 bases between. Germline-derived CDR1 and CDR2 are SQVTM and ANQGSEA. The CDR3 protein is CSVEGIRDGYTF. The CDR3 region has the DNA TGCAGCGTTGAAGGGATTCGGGATGGCTACACCTTC.

The chain carries TRBV4-2 and TRBJ2-3; TRBD2 matches at 7 bases. The CDR3 runs to 16 residues. Germline V gene sequence: CDR1 LGHNA, CDR2 YNFKEQ. V was clipped by 1 base and J by 2 bases; unmatched bases: 6. CDR3 sequence reads: CASSQVAAGNTDTQYF. Here the CDR3 DNA reads TGTGCCAGCAGCCAAGTGGCAGCGGGGAACACAGATACGCAGTATTTT.

This clonotype occurred many times. The chain links TRBV20-1 to TRBJ2-1, with 12 bases matching TRBD2. Germline CDR1 and CDR2: DFQATT and SNEGSKA (reference sequence). The CDR3 spans 16 residues. V was pared by 2 bases and J by 4 bases, with 6 bases of the junction left unmatched. In nucleotides, the CDR3 is TGCAGTGCTAGAATCCCTAGCGGGAGGGATTACAATGAGCAGTTCTTC. This sequence encodes CSARIPSGRDYNEQFF.

This clonotype was observed at least ten times. J is TRBJ2-1 and V is TRBV6-1; 8 bases line up with TRBD2. V trimming: 3 bases; J trimming: 3 bases; junction bases outside the gene matches: 4. Germline assignment: CDR1 MNHNS and CDR2 SASEGT. The CDR3 extends over 15 amino acids. CDR3 residues: CASSDGLANYNEQFF. CDR3 DNA sequence: TGTGCCAGCAGTGACGGACTAGCCAACTACAATGAGCAGTTCTTC.

As DNA, the CDR3 is TGTGCCAGCAGCTCGACAGGGGGCTTCGGGAACGAGCAGTACTTC. Its protein is CASSSTGGFGNEQYF. J is TRBJ2-7 and V is TRBV5-5; 10 bases are a match to TRBD1. The CDR3 spans 15 residues. Germline assignment: CDR1 SGHKS and CDR2 YYEKEE (reference sequence). V dropped 3 bases and J dropped 5; count of bases not matched to a gene: 8.

This clonotype was seen ten or more times. The chain links TRBV7-2 to TRBJ2-7; TRBD2 aligns across 7 bases. CDR1 and CDR2 from the germline V gene are SGHTA and FQGNSA. There are 14 residues in the CDR3. Trimming cost V 4 bases and J 0 bases; bases outside gene matches: 3. DNA of the CDR3: TGTGCCAGCAGCTCCCGGGAGGCCTCCTACGAGCAGTACTTC. Protein product: CASSSREASYEQYF. The full variable domain, in which reference TRBV7-2 and TRBJ2-7 provide the parts outside the CDR3, is GAGVSQSPSNKVTEKGKDVELRCDPISGHTALYWYRQSLGQGLEFLIYFQGNSAPDKSGLPSDRFSAERTGGSVSTLTIQRTQQEDSAVYLCASSSREASYEQYFGPGTRLTVT.

This clonotype has at least ten counts. The chain recombines TRBV7-8 with TRBJ2-5; 11 nucleotides match TRBD1. CDR1 SGHVS and CDR2 FQNEAQ come from the germline V gene. With V trimmed by 3 bases and J by 4 bases, 4 bases remained unmatched. The CDR3 is 15 amino acids. CDR3 DNA sequence: TGTGCCAGCAGCTTCTGGACAGGGGGCGTAGAGACCCAGTACTTC. Translated, it gives CASSFWTGGVETQYF.

This clonotype has just a few counts. The V and J genes are TRBV30 and TRBJ2-5, with TRBD2 as a possible D gene (5 bases). The CDR3 runs 12 residues. Trimming removed 5 bases at V and 4 bases at J, with 11 bases between. Germline V gene data show CDR1 as GTSNPN and CDR2 as SVGIG (reference sequence). The CDR3 coding sequence is TGTGCCTGGGGCGCTGGGAGAGAGACCCAGTACTTC. Its translation is CAWGAGRETQYF. Using reference TRBV30 and TRBJ2-5 for the parts outside the CDR3, the full variable domain is SQTIHQWPATLVQPVGSPLSLECTVEGTSNPNLYWYRQAAGRGLQLLFYSVGIGQISSEVPQNLSASRPQDRQFILSSKKLLLSDSGFYLCAWGAGRETQYFGPGTRLLVL.

The V and J genes are TRBV9 and TRBJ1-1; D not certain. CDR3 length: 12 residues. CDR1 and CDR2 from the germline V gene are SGDLS and YYNGEE. V was pared by 0 bases and J by 6 bases, with 6 bases between. This CDR3 is CASSVDEAEAFF. The CDR3 DNA follows: TGTGCCAGCAGCGTAGATGAGGCTGAAGCTTTCTTT.

This clonotype was counted only a few times. This rearrangement joins TRBV20-1 to TRBJ1-6; D is possibly TRBD1 (6 bases). Germline V gene lookup returns CDR1 DFQATT and CDR2 SNEGSKA (reference sequence). This CDR3 has 17 amino acids. V lost 6 bases, J lost 0 bases, and 18 bases lay in between. Here the CDR3 reads CSATEGGPSSYNSPLHF. Here the CDR3 DNA reads TGCAGTGCGACTGAGGGGGGGCCTAGCTCCTATAATTCACCCCTCCACTTT.

The chain combines TRBV6-1 with TRBJ2-1; D not certain. The CDR3 covers 12 residues. Germline values: CDR1 MNHNS, CDR2 SASEGT. V lost 5 bases to trimming and J lost 7 bases, with 9 bases between them. The CDR3 bases are TGTGCCAGCAGTTCCCAGGCAAATGAGCAGTTCTTC. Protein: CASSSQANEQFF.